The next 20 T cell receptor beta chains were all read from a single sample in a study of cytomegalovirus exposure and HLA in healthy donors. Amplification used 60 Vbeta primers and 13 Jbeta primers. This table comes from immunoSEQ multiplex PCR, and its TCRdb copy is limited to in-frame clones, with some not included. The sample has tens of thousands of clones. The sequenced sample was PBMCs. The receptor set was obtained from a woman in her 50s in good health and CMV-seropositive.

The chain uses TRBV10-3 and TRBJ2-1; 8 positions agree with TRBD2. The CDR3 sequence is 14 residues long. Per germline, CDR1 ENHRY and CDR2 SYGVKD. V shed 7 bases and J 6 bases; nucleotides not matched to a gene: 8. In nucleotides, the CDR3 is TGTGCCATCAAGGAGCGGGAGTCTTTCAATGAGCAGTTCTTC. Amino acids: CAIKERESFNEQFF.

The rearrangement joins TRBV6-5 to TRBJ1-2, with TRBD1 matching over 9 bases. CDR3 length equals 14 residues. CDR1 and CDR2 (germline): MNHEY, SVGAGI. The junction had 9 bases not matched to a gene; V was cut back by 5 bases and J by 8 bases. This CDR3 is CASSKPTGGRGYTF. CDR3 nucleotides: TGTGCCAGCAGTAAGCCCACAGGGGGCCGGGGCTACACCTTC.

The chain is built from TRBV5-1 and TRBJ1-2, with 9 bases fitting TRBD1. Trimming cost V 5 bases and J 6 bases; bases outside gene matches: 5. This CDR3 is built from 13 residues. Germline V gene sequence: CDR1 SGHRS, CDR2 YFSETQ. CDR3 in amino acids: CASRTGQGNGYTF. In DNA form, the CDR3 reads TGCGCCAGCAGGACGGGACAGGGTAATGGCTACACCTTC.

The chain uses TRBV5-4 and TRBJ1-1, with 8 bases fitting TRBD1. The J segment lost 3 bases and the V segment lost 3 bases, leaving 7 bases of the junction unmatched. CDR1 is SGHNT and CDR2 is YYREEE in the germline V gene (reference sequence). The CDR3 is 15 residues long. The CDR3 DNA reads TGTGCCAGCAGCTCGGACAGGGTGGATCACACTGAAGCTTTCTTT. Its protein is CASSSDRVDHTEAFF.

The rearrangement links TRBV7-8 to TRBJ2-1; the match to TRBD2 covers 7 bases. The V gene's germline CDR1 is SGHVS and CDR2 FQNEAQ. V shed 1 base, J shed 7 bases, and the junction held 7 bases outside the gene matches. The CDR3 sequence is 15 residues long. The CDR3 DNA reads as TGTGCCAGCAGCTTAGTAGGACTAGGAGATAATGAGCAGTTCTTC. Translated, it gives CASSLVGLGDNEQFF. Full variable domain (missing parts from reference TRBV7-8 and TRBJ2-1): GAGVSQSPRYKVAKRGQDVALRCDPISGHVSLFWYQQALGQGPEFLTYFQNEAQLDKSGLPSDRFFAERPEGSVSTLKIQRTQQEDSAVYLCASSLVGLGDNEQFFGPGTRLTVL.

This chain uses TRBV5-1 with TRBJ2-2; no firm D call. Germline values: CDR1 SGHRS, CDR2 YFSETQ. The CDR3 contains 14 residues. V lost 0 bases, J lost 0 bases, and 3 bases lay in between. In nucleotides, the CDR3 is TGCGCCAGCAGCTTGGGAGCGAACACCGGGGAGCTGTTTTTT. Amino acid sequence: CASSLGANTGELFF.

V gene TRBV5-1 combines with J gene TRBJ2-1; D gene uncertain. Per germline, CDR1 SGHRS and CDR2 YFSETQ. Between the trimmed V and J ends, which lost 0 bases and 5 bases, there was a span of 6 bases. This CDR3 is 13 amino acids long. CDR3: CASSLVVDNEQFF. The CDR3 bases are TGCGCCAGCAGCTTGGTAGTAGACAATGAGCAGTTCTTC.

This chain connects TRBV29-1 to TRBJ2-3, with TRBD1 identical over 12 bases. The CDR3 covers 14 residues. Germline values: CDR1 SQVTM, CDR2 ANQGSEA. The V gene end was trimmed by 5 bases and the J gene end by 4 bases; junction bases not matched to a gene: 4. The CDR3 DNA reads TGCAGCGTTCTCCGGGACAGGGGGCCAGATACGCAGTATTTT. It codes for CSVLRDRGPDTQYF.

The chain joins TRBV29-1 to TRBJ1-4; 7 bases match TRBD1. Germline assignment: CDR1 SQVTM and CDR2 ANQGSEA. V gave up 5 bases and J gave up 7 bases; unmatched junction bases: 7. The CDR3 sequence is 13 residues long. The CDR3 here is CSVRQGGSEKLFF. For the CDR3, the DNA is TGCAGCGTTCGTCAGGGGGGAAGTGAAAAACTGTTTTTT.

The chain links TRBV14 to TRBJ1-2, with D maybe TRBD1 (5 bases). The CDR3 spans 13 residues. The germline V and J ends were trimmed by 3 bases and 3 bases, with 8 bases remaining between them. Germline V gives CDR1 SGHDN, CDR2 FVKESK. The CDR3 nucleotides read TGTGCCAGCAGCCAGGACACCGACTATGGCTACACCTTC. Protein sequence: CASSQDTDYGYTF.

The rearrangement links TRBV5-4 to TRBJ1-1; the D is unclear. V was clipped by 2 bases and J by 5 bases, with 10 bases between them. The CDR3 has 13 amino acids. CDR1 is SGHNT, CDR2 YYREEE, per germline (reference sequence). The CDR3 nucleotides are TGTGCCAGCAGCTTCTCTAGTGGGACTGAAGCTTTCTTT. Translating it yields CASSFSSGTEAFF.

This chain uses TRBV7-9 with TRBJ2-7; TRBD2 aligns across 8 bases. Germline V gene data show CDR1 as SEHNR and CDR2 as FQNEAQ (reference sequence). The J segment lost 4 bases and the V segment lost 4 bases, leaving 12 bases of the junction unmatched. The CDR3 has 16 residues. The CDR3 protein is CASSSFGGGTGYEQYF. In DNA, the CDR3 is TGTGCCAGCAGCTCCTTCGGGGGGGGAACGGGGTACGAGCAGTACTTC.

V usage is TRBV4-1 and J usage is TRBJ1-3; 8 nucleotides line up with TRBD1. The J segment lost 4 bases and the V segment lost 1 base, leaving 3 bases of the junction unmatched. The CDR3 has 15 residues. Germline lookup yields CDR1 MGHRA and CDR2 YSYEKL. The CDR3 DNA is TGCGCCAGCAGCCAAGTCAGGGGGCCAGGAAACACCATATATTTT. Its protein product is CASSQVRGPGNTIYF.

CDR3: CASREQGVQPQHF. The CDR3 DNA follows: TGTGCCAGCAGGGAACAGGGTGTTCAGCCCCAGCATTTT. This chain joins TRBV2 and TRBJ1-5; perhaps TRBD1 as D (6 bases). Deletions cut 6 bases from V and 6 bases from J, with 12 bases between. CDR1 and CDR2 (germline): SNHLY, FYNNEI. The CDR3 extends over 13 amino acids.

J is TRBJ1-1 and V is TRBV15; D remains ambiguous. Germline CDR1 reads LNHNV; CDR2 reads YYDKDF (reference sequence). V lost 5 bases and J lost 4, with 11 bases in between. This CDR3 has 13 amino acids. The CDR3 coding sequence is TGTGCCACCAGCCCCCGGGAGCGCACTGAAGCTTTCTTT. Translated, it gives CATSPRERTEAFF.

Here the CDR3 reads CASSFSTGISETQYF. As DNA, the CDR3 is TGTGCCAGCAGCTTCTCCACGGGGATAAGTGAGACCCAGTACTTC. This chain connects TRBV7-6 to TRBJ2-5, with a possible D match to TRBD2 (5 bases). The CDR3 is 15 amino acids. CDR1 is SGHVS and CDR2 is FNYEAQ in the germline V gene. V was pared by 3 bases and J by 5 bases, with 16 bases between. Full variable domain (outside the CDR3, taken from reference TRBV7-6 and TRBJ2-5): GAGVSQSPRYKVTKRGQDVALRCDPISGHVSLYWYRQALGQGPEFLTYFNYEAQQDKSGLPNDRFSAERPEGSISTLTIQRTEQRDSAMYRCASSFSTGISETQYFGPGTRLLVL.

The rearrangement joins TRBV18 to TRBJ1-4; D possibly corresponds to TRBD1 (5 bases). Germline values: CDR1 KGHSH, CDR2 LQKENI. The V end was cut by 0 bases, the J end by 4 bases, with 12 bases between. The CDR3 totals 16 residues. The CDR3 DNA sequence: TGTGCCAGCTCACCACCACAGGATCGGAGTAATGAAAAACTGTTTTTT. This translates into CASSPPQDRSNEKLFF.

The J gene is TRBJ1-2, the V gene TRBV4-3; D not certain. The V gene lost 0 bases and the J gene lost 6 bases, with 11 bases spanning the gap. CDR1 and CDR2 from the germline V gene are LGHNA and YSLEER. This CDR3 has 14 residues. As DNA, the CDR3 is TGCGCCAGCAGCCAAGAACGGGGAGGGAATGGCTACACCTTC. Protein sequence: CASSQERGGNGYTF.

The genes are TRBV18 and TRBJ2-2; 7 bases align to TRBD2. Germline CDR1 reads KGHSH; CDR2 reads LQKENI. V trimming: 6 bases; J trimming: 0 bases; junction bases outside the gene matches: 10. This CDR3 has 17 residues. CDR3 in amino acids: CASSQTSSGANTGELFF. The CDR3 DNA reads TGTGCCAGCTCTCAAACCTCTAGCGGAGCGAACACCGGGGAGCTGTTTTTT.

This chain joins TRBV4-3 and TRBJ2-6; 7 bases line up with TRBD2. Germline V gene sequence: CDR1 LGHNA, CDR2 YSLEER. V shed 4 bases and J 4 bases; nucleotides not matched to a gene: 7. CDR3 length equals 16 residues. The CDR3 loop is CASSPEGGRGANVLTF. In DNA form, the CDR3 reads TGCGCCAGCAGCCCCGAGGGAGGGCGAGGGGCCAACGTCCTGACTTTC.